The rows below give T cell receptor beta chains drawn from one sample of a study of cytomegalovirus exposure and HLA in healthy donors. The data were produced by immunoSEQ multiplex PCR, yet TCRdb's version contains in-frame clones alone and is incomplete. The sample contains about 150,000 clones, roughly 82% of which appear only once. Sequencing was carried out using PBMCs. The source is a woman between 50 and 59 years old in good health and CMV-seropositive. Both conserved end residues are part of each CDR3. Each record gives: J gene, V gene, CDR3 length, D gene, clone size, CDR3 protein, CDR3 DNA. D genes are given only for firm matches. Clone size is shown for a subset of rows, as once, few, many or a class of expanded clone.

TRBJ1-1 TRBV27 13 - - CASSLSGGIEAFF TGTGCCAGCAGTTTATCGGGGGGTATTGAAGCTTTCTTT
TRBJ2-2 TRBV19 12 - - CASSRGPGELFF TGTGCCAGTAGCAGGGGTCCAGGGGAGCTGTTTTTT
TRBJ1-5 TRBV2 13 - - CASSYTGNQPQHF TGTGCCAGCAGTTATACAGGGAATCAGCCCCAGCATTTT
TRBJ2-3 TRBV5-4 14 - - CASSLGGSGDTQYF TGTGCCAGCAGCTTGGGTGGCAGTGGAGATACGCAGTATTTT
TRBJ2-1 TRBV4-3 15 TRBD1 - CASSQATGYGNEQFF TGCGCCAGCAGCCAAGCGACAGGGTATGGTAATGAGCAGTTCTTC
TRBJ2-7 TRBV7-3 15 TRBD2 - CASSLGGGGPYEQYF TGTGCCAGCAGCTTAGGCGGGGGAGGACCCTACGAGCAGTACTTC
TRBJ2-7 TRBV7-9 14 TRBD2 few CASSVGGSSYEQYF TGTGCCAGCAGCGTGGGGGGGAGCTCCTACGAGCAGTACTTC
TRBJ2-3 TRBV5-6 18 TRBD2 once CASSLRTSGTYRADTQYF TGTGCCAGCAGCTTGAGGACTAGCGGGACCTACAGGGCAGATACGCAGTATTTT
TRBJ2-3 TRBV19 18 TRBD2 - CASSTSGGGEVGTDTQYF TGTGCCAGTAGTACGAGCGGGGGGGGAGAGGTCGGCACAGATACGCAGTATTTT
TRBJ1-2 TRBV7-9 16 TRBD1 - CASSGTETPLNYGYTF TGTGCCAGCAGTGGGACAGAGACTCCCTTAAACTATGGCTACACCTTC
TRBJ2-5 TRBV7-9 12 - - CSSSGGAKPQYF TGTTCCAGCAGCGGCGGGGCCAAGCCCCAGTACTTC
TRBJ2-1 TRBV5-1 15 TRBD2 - CASSLEAGGKNEQFF TGCGCCAGCAGCTTGGAAGCGGGGGGCAAAAATGAGCAGTTCTTC
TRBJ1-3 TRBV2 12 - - CAARGYGNTIYF TGTGCCGCACGGGGGTATGGAAACACCATATATTTT
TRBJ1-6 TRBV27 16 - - CASSFLRSSYNSPLHF TGTGCCAGCAGTTTTCTAAGGAGCTCCTATAATTCACCCCTCCACTTT
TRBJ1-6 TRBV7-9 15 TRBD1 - CASSLTTGLKSPLHF TGTGCCAGCAGCTTAACGACAGGGCTAAAATCACCCCTCCACTTT
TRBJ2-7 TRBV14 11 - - CASSDSYEQYF TGTGCCAGCAGTGATAGCTACGAGCAGTACTTC
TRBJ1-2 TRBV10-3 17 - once CAISESPGGASNYGYTF TGTGCCATCAGTGAGTCGCCGGGGGGTGCAAGTAACTATGGCTACACCTTC